This T cell receptor (beta chain) came from a study of blood T cell repertoires in COVID-19. Across the whole study: The samples span acute and convalescent COVID-19 from the United States, Italy and Spain. T cells, B-cell-depleted T cells, or PBMCs provided the cDNA or gDNA that served as material.

Trimming removed 1 base from V and 7 bases from J, with 14 bases in between. This CDR3 has 15 amino acids. Germline V CDR1 and CDR2: SGHVS, FQNEAQ. Original processing notes: Reference gene primer amplification gave nucleated cell count estimates. Clones were read by immunoSEQ multiplex PCR, and TCRdb kept only the in-frame ones, dropping some. V and J calls and clone size are as listed in that table; D and trimming were resolved from the DNA. The sample includes 380,000 or so clones, roughly nine tenths of them seen just once. Material for sequencing was peripheral blood. The receptor comes from a man in his forties with acute or convalescent COVID-19. The V gene is TRBV7-8, the J gene TRBJ2-1; TRBD2 is a possible D gene (5 bases). CDR3 region: CASSLGLAISNEQFF. The DNA for the CDR3 is TGTGCCAGCAGCTTAGGGCTAGCTATAAGTAATGAGCAGTTCTTC.